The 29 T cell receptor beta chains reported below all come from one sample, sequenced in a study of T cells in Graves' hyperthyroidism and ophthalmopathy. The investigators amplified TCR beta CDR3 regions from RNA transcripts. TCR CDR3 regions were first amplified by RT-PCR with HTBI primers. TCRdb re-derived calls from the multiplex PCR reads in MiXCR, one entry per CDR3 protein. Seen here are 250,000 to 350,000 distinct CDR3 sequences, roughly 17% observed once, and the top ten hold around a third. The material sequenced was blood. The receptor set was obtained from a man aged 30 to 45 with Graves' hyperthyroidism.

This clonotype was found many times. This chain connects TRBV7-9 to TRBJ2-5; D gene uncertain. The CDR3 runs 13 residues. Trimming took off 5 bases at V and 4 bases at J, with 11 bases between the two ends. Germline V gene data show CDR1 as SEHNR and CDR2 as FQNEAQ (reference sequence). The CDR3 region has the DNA TGTGCCAGCAGCCTCGGTCATTTAGAGACCCAGTACTTC. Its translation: CASSLGHLETQYF.

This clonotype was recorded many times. CDR3 in DNA: TGCAGCGCGAGGGACGGAGAGACCCAGTACTTC. Protein: CSARDGETQYF. The chain is built from TRBV20-1 and TRBJ2-5; D possibly matches TRBD1 or TRBD2 (5 bases each). CDR1 is DFQATT and CDR2 is SNEGSKA in the germline V gene (reference sequence). The CDR3 is 11 residues long.

The CDR3 is CASSQEVRGTQYF. The DNA of the CDR3 is TGTGCCAGCAGCCAAGAGGTGCGGGGTACGCAGTATTTT. The chain employs TRBV14 and TRBJ2-3; TRBD2 might be the D (6 bases). The CDR3 has 13 amino acids. Trimming took 0 bases from V and 8 from J, leaving 9 bases between them. Germline assignment: CDR1 SGHDN and CDR2 FVKESK.

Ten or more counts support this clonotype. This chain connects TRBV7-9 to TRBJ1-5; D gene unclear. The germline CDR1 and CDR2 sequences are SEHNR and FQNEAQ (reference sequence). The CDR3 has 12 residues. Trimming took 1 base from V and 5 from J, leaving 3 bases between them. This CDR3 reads CASSLGDQPQHF. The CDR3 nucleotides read TGTGCCAGCAGCTTAGGAGATCAGCCCCAGCATTTT.

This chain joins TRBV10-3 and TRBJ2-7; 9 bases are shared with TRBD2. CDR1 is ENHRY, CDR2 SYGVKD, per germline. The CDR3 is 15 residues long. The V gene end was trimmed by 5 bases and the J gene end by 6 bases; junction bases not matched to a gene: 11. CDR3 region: CAISPAPGTSSEQYF. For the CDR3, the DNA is TGTGCCATCAGTCCTGCCCCCGGGACTAGCTCCGAGCAGTACTTC.

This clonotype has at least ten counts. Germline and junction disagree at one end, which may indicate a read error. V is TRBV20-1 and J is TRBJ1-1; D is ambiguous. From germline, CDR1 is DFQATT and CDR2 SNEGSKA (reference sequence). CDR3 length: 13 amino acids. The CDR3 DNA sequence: TGCAGTGCCAGAGATTGGGGATCCACTGAAGCTTTCTTT. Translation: CSARDWGSTEAFF.

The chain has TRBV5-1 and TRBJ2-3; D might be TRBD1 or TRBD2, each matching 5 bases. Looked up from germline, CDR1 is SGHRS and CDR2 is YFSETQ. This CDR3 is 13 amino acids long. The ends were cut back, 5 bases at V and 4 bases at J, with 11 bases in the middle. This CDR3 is CASSVQGPDTQYF. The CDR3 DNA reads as TGCGCCAGCAGTGTCCAGGGACCAGATACGCAGTATTTT.

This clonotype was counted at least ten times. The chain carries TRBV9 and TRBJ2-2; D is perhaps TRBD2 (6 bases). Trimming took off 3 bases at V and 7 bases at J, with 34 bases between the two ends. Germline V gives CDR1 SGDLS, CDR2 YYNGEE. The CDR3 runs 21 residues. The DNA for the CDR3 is TGTGCCAGCAGCGGGAGGCCCCTAGCGACCCATCACACGGGGAGAGGCGGGGAGCTGTTTTTT. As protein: CASSGRPLATHHTGRGGELFF. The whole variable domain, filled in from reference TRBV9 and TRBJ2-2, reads DSGVTQTPKHLITATGQRVTLRCSPRSGDLSVYWYQQSLDQGLQFLIQYYNGEERAKGNILERFSAQQFPDLHSELNLSSLELGDSALYFCASSGRPLATHHTGRGGELFFGEGSRLTVL.

The CDR3 loop reads CSATTLAGIDNEQFF. CDR3 coding DNA: TGCAGTGCTACCACTCTAGCGGGTATCGACAATGAGCAGTTCTTC. The V gene is TRBV20-1, the J gene TRBJ2-1, with 8 bases fitting TRBD2. Trimming at V came to 4 bases and at J to 5 bases, leaving 10 bases not matched to a gene. Germline V lookup: CDR1 DFQATT, CDR2 SNEGSKA (reference sequence). There are 15 residues in the CDR3.

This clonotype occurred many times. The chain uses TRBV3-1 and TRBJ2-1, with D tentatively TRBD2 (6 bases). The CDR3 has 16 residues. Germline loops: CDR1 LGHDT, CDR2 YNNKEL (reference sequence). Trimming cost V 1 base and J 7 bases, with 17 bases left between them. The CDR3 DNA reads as TGTGCCAGCAGCCAAGTTTCGGGGACTTGGAGGAATGAGCAGTTCTTC. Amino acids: CASSQVSGTWRNEQFF.

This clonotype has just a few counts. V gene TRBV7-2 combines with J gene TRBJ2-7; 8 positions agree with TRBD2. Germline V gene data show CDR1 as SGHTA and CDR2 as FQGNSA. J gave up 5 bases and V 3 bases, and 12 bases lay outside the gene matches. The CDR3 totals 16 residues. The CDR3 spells CASSFLPSGSSNEQYF. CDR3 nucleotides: TGTGCCAGCAGCTTCCTCCCCAGCGGGAGTTCTAACGAGCAGTACTTC.

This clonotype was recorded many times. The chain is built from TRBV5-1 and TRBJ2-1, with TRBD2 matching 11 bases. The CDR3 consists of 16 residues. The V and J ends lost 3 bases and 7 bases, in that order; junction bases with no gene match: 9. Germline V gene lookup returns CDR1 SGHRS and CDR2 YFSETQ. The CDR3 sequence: CASSSLAGGPENEQFF. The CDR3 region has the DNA TGCGCCAGCAGCTCCTTAGCGGGAGGGCCAGAGAATGAGCAGTTCTTC.

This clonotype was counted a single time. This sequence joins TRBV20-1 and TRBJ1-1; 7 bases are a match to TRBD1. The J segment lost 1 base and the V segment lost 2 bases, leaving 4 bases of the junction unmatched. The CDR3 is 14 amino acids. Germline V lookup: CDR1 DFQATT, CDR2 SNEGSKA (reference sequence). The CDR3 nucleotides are TGCAGTGCTAGAACAGGGGCTTGGAACACTGAAGCTTTCTTT. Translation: CSARTGAWNTEAFF.

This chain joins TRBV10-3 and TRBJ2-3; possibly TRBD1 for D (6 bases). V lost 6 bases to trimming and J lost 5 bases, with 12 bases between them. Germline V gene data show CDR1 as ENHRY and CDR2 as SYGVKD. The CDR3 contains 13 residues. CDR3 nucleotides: TGTGCCATCAGGGTCCAGGGGAGAGATACGCAGTATTTT. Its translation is CAIRVQGRDTQYF.

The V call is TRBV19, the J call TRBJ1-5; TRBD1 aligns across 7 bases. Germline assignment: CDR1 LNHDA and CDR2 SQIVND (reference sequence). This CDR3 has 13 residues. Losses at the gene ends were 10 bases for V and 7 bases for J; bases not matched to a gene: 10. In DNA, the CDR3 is TGTGCCACGACAGGGAGAGGGAGGCAGCCCCAGCATTTT. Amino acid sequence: CATTGRGRQPQHF.

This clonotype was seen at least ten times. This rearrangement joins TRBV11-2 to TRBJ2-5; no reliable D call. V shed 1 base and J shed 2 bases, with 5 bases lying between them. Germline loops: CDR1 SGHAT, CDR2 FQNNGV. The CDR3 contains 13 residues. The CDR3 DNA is TGTGCCAGCAGCTTAGGGTATCAAGAGACCCAGTACTTC. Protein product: CASSLGYQETQYF.

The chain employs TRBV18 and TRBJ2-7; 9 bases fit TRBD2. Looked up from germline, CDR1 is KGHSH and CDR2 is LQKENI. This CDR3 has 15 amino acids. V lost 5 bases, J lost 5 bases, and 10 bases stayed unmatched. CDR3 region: CASSSNAGGEDEQYF. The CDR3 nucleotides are TGTGCCAGCTCATCCAACGCGGGAGGGGAGGACGAGCAGTACTTC.

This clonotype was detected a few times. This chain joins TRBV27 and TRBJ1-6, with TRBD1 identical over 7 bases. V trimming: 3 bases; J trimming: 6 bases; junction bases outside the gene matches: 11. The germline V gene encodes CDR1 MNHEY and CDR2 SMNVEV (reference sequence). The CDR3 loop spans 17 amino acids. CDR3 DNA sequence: TGTGCCAGCAGTTTCGGGATTCCGGGACAGCTTAATTCACCCCTCCACTTT. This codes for CASSFGIPGQLNSPLHF.

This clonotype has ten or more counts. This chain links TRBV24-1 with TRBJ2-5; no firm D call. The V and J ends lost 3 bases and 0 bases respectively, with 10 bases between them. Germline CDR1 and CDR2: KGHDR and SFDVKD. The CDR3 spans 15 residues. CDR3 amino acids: CATSDRSSYQETQYF. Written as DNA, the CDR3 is TGTGCCACCAGTGATCGTAGTTCGTACCAAGAGACCCAGTACTTC.

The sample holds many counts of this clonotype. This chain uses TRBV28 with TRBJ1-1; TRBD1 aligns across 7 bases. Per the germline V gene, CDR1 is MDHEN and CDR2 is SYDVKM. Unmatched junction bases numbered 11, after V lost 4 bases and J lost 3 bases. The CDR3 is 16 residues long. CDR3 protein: CASSSLSTGFDTEAFF. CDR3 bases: TGTGCCAGCAGTTCCCTATCGACAGGGTTTGACACTGAAGCTTTCTTT.

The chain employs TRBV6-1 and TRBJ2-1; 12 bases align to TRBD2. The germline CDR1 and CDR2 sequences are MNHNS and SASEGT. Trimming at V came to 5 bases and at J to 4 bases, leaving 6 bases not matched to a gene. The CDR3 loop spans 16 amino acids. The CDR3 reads CASSYGLAGPYNEQFF. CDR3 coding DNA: TGTGCCAGCAGTTACGGACTAGCGGGACCTTACAATGAGCAGTTCTTC.

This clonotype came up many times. CDR3 protein: CASSFFSGQGSIGELFF. CDR3 in DNA: TGCGCCAGCAGCTTCTTCTCCGGACAGGGTTCGATCGGGGAGCTGTTTTTT. This chain joins TRBV5-1 and TRBJ2-2; 8 positions agree with TRBD1. Unmatched junction bases numbered 13, after V lost 2 bases and J lost 7 bases. Germline V lookup: CDR1 SGHRS, CDR2 YFSETQ. The length of the CDR3 is 17 residues.

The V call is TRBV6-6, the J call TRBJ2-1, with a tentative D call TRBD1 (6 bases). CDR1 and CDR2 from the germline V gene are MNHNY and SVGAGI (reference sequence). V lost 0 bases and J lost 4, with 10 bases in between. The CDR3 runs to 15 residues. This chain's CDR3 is CASSYSRTAYNEQFF. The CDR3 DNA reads TGTGCCAGCAGTTACTCGAGGACAGCATACAATGAGCAGTTCTTC.

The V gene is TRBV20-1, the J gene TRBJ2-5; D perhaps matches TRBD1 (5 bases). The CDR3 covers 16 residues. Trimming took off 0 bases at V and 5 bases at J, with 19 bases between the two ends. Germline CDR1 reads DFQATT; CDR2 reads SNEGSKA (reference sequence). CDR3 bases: TGCAGTGCTAGAGATCCGGCGGTAGGCCCAGGGGAGACCCAGTACTTC. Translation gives CSARDPAVGPGETQYF.

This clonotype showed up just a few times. The CDR3 coding sequence is TGTGCCAGCAGCGGGTCGGCCCAAGAGACCCAGTACTTC. Translation gives CASSGSAQETQYF. This chain links TRBV9 with TRBJ2-5; D is ambiguous. The germline CDR1 and CDR2 sequences are SGDLS and YYNGEE. V shed 3 bases and J shed 1 base, with 7 bases lying between them. The CDR3 runs 13 residues.

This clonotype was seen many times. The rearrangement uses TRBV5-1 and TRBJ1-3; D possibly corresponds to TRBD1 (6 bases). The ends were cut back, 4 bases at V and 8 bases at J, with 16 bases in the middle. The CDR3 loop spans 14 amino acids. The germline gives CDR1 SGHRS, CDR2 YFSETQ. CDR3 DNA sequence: TGCGCCAGCAGCCCCCAGGACAGCGGTTACACCATATATTTT. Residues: CASSPQDSGYTIYF.

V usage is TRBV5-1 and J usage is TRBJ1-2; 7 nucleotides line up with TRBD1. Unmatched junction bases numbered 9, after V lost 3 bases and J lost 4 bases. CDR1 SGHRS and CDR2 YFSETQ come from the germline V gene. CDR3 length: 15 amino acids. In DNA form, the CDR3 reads TGCGCCAGCAGCTCTATCCAGGGGGAGATCTATGGCTACACCTTC. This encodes CASSSIQGEIYGYTF.

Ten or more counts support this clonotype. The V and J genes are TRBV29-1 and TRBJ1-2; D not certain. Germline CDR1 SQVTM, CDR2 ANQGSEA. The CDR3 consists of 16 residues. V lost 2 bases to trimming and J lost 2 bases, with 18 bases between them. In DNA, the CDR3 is TGCAGCGTTGAATCGGTTAGGGTAACGGAGAACTATGGCTACACCTTC. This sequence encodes CSVESVRVTENYGYTF.

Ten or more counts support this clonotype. This chain's CDR3 is CASRLGWGRGPDEQFF. The CDR3 DNA is TGTGCCAGCAGACTAGGGTGGGGCAGGGGGCCTGATGAGCAGTTCTTC. The chain couples TRBV2 to TRBJ2-1; 8 bases are shared with TRBD1. The CDR3 runs to 16 residues. CDR1 and CDR2 from the germline V gene are SNHLY and FYNNEI. The J segment lost 8 bases and the V segment lost 6 bases, leaving 15 bases of the junction unmatched.